Each of the 3 T cell receptor beta chains below was sequenced from the same sample in a study of blood T cell repertoires in COVID-19. Here immunoSEQ multiplex PCR was the method, and the copy in TCRdb shows in-frame clones only, minus some. The sample has approximately 220,000 clones; approximately 90% are singletons. Input material: PBMCs or T cells enriched from blood (not recorded which). Receptor source: a woman in her 30s who had recovered from COVID-19.

This clone was seen repeatedly, ten times or more. The CDR3: CASSPIQGASFGYTF. The CDR3 nucleotides read TGCGCCAGCTCACCGATACAGGGTGCGTCGTTCGGCTACACCTTC. This chain uses TRBV4-1 with TRBJ1-2; possibly TRBD1 for D (6 bases). This CDR3 contains 15 residues. Germline CDR1 MGHRA, CDR2 YSYEKL. V was shortened by 8 bases and J by 8 bases, with 24 bases between the two germline ends.

This rearrangement joins TRBV6-6 to TRBJ2-7, with TRBD1 matching over 8 bases. Germline lookup yields CDR1 MNHNY and CDR2 SVGAGI (reference sequence). The CDR3 consists of 15 residues. The V segment lost 5 bases and the J segment 5 bases; nucleotides outside the gene matches: 11. This CDR3 is CASSGDRGLVDEQYF. CDR3 nucleotides: TGTGCCAGCAGTGGAGACAGGGGTTTGGTAGACGAGCAGTACTTC.

The V and J genes are TRBV19 and TRBJ2-6; the D gene is possibly TRBD1 (5 bases). V dropped 5 bases and J dropped 4 bases, with 9 bases sitting between them. The germline CDR1 and CDR2 sequences are LNHDA and SQIVND (reference sequence). CDR3 length equals 14 residues. In DNA, the CDR3 is TGTGCCAGTAGTCAGGGTATGGGGGCCAACGTCCTGACTTTC. This sequence encodes CASSQGMGANVLTF.